This TCR beta chain was obtained from a study of blood T cell repertoires in COVID-19. Germline CDR1 is KGHSH and CDR2 is LQKENI. The length of the CDR3 is 12 residues. V gave up 6 bases and J gave up 4 bases, with 9 bases separating them. Data came from immunoSEQ multiplex PCR; TCRdb stores just in-frame clones and leaves some out. The sample includes fewer than 40,000 clones, about 85% of them seen just once. The chain is built from TRBV18 and TRBJ1-2; D perhaps matches TRBD1 (6 bases). This clonotype was obtained from a woman older than 75 with active or convalescent COVID-19. The material sequenced was peripheral blood. This chain's CDR3 is CASSLDSYGYTF. CDR3 nucleotide sequence: TGTGCCAGCTCCCTGGACAGCTATGGCTACACCTTC.